Listed below are T cell receptor beta chains from one sample, sequenced in a study of CD8 T cells in Susac syndrome. TCRdb passed the immunoSEQ multiplex PCR reads through MiXCR, listing each CDR3 protein once. The sample gives about 80,000 distinct CDR3 sequences, 90% to 97% of which show up once; approximately 0.42% is in the top ten. The sequencing sample was made of CD8+ T cells from PBMCs. The receptors stem from a human donor with Susac syndrome. CDR3s include the opening cysteine and the closing phenylalanine or tryptophan. Each record gives: V gene, J gene, clone size, D gene, CDR3 DNA, CDR3 protein. The D gene is left open where the match is weak. Expanded clones get a size class; other rows say once, few or many, or leave the size out.

TRBV7-9	TRBJ1-1	NA	NA	TGTGCCAGCAGCCTTGGGACGTCGGACGGGGCTTTCTTT	CASSLGTSDGAFF
TRBV29-1	TRBJ2-5	once	NA	TGCAGCGCCTCGACCTCAGCCAGGGAGACCCAGTACTTC	CSASTSARETQYF
TRBV6-5	TRBJ1-1	NA	NA	TGTGCCAGCCAAGTGGGCACTGAAGCTTTCTTT	CASQVGTEAFF
TRBV30	TRBJ1-1	NA	NA	TGTGCCTGGAGTGTAACAGGAGGTAGCACTGAAGCTTTCTTT	CAWSVTGGSTEAFF
TRBV7-3	TRBJ1-1	NA	NA	TGTGCCAGCAGCCAACGGGGGGCTGGGAGCACTGAAGCTTTCTTT	CASSQRGAGSTEAFF
TRBV5-1	TRBJ2-1	NA	NA	TGCGCCAGCAGCTTTTCATTACCCCCGTACAATGAGCAGTTCTTC	CASSFSLPPYNEQFF
TRBV5-4	TRBJ2-5	NA	NA	TGTGCCAGCAGCTCACCCTCCGCCGAGTTGGGACTTCAAGAGACCCAGTACTTC	CASSSPSAELGLQETQYF
TRBV6-2/TRBV6-3	TRBJ2-1	NA	TRBD2	TGTGCCAGCAGCTCCAAGCGGGGGGGGTACAATGAGCAGTTCTTC	CASSSKRGGYNEQFF
TRBV12-3/TRBV12-4	TRBJ1-5	NA	NA	TGTGCCAGCTCTGAGAGGGGCAATCAGCCCCAGCATTTT	CASSERGNQPQHF
TRBV29-1	TRBJ2-1	NA	TRBD1	TGCAGCGTCGAAAGGAGGGGCGGGACAGGTGAGCAGTTCTTC	CSVERRGGTGEQFF
TRBV29-1	TRBJ2-2	NA	TRBD2	TGCAGCGTTATCGGGGGGTACACCGGGGAGCTGTTTTTT	CSVIGGYTGELFF
TRBV21-1	TRBJ2-6	NA	NA	TGTGCCAGCAGCAAAGGGCGGCAGGTACTTAGGGCCAACGTCCTGACTTTC	CASSKGRQVLRANVLTF
TRBV18	TRBJ2-1	few	NA	TGTGCCAGCTCACCCGGGGCCAATGAGCAGTTCTTC	CASSPGANEQFF
TRBV5-4	TRBJ1-2	NA	NA	TGTGCCAGCACCCACGAGAGTCTTGACTATGGCTACACCTTC	CASTHESLDYGYTF
TRBV2	TRBJ2-3	once	TRBD1	TGTGCCATCGGGACAGTACCCACAGATACGCAGTATTTT	CAIGTVPTDTQYF
TRBV20-1	TRBJ2-7	NA	NA	TGCAGTGCTCACACCAGGGAATACCTATACGAGCAGTACTTC	CSAHTREYLYEQYF
TRBV2	TRBJ2-5	once	NA	TGTGCCGGGATGGGGCCGGGGAGCCAAGAGACCCAGTACTTC	CAGMGPGSQETQYF
TRBV6-6	TRBJ1-2	once	NA	TGTGCCAGCAGCATACAGGATAATTACTATGATGGCTACACCTTC	CASSIQDNYYDGYTF
TRBV29-1	TRBJ2-1	NA	TRBD2	TGCAGCGTCCTACCCCACCCGACTAGCGGGAGGCCTAGCTCCTACAATGAGCAGTTCTTC	CSVLPHPTSGRPSSYNEQFF
TRBV4-1	TRBJ2-2	NA	NA	TGCGCCAGCAGCCCGTCGATTGGGAGCCGCACCGGGGAGCTGTTTTTT	CASSPSIGSRTGELFF
TRBV12-3/TRBV12-4	TRBJ1-1	NA	NA	TGTGCCAGCAGTCGTGCTACTATGAACACTGAAGCTTTCTTT	CASSRATMNTEAFF
TRBV27	TRBJ2-1	NA	NA	TGTGCCAGCAGTTTTGGGAGTGAGCAGTTCTTC	CASSFGSEQFF
TRBV27	TRBJ2-1	once	NA	TGTGCCAGCGCTAGCCCTCCCACGGGTGAGCAGTTCTTC	CASASPPTGEQFF
TRBV7-9	TRBJ1-1	NA	NA	TGTGCCAGCAGCTCTATCCCGAACACTGAAGCTTTCTTT	CASSSIPNTEAFF
TRBV29-1	TRBJ1-2	NA	NA	TGCAGCGTTCAGGGGAGGAGGGATGGCTACACCTTC	CSVQGRRDGYTF
TRBV20-1	TRBJ1-2	NA	NA	TGCAGTGCTCAGGCAGGTGGCCTTGATGGCTACACCTTC	CSAQAGGLDGYTF
TRBV9	TRBJ2-3	NA	NA	TGTGCCAGCAGCGTGGAAGGGGTCCAAGATACGCAGTATTTT	CASSVEGVQDTQYF
TRBV20-1	TRBJ1-6	NA	NA	TGCAGTGCTAGAGAGTTGGTGGGGTTTATGGATTCACCCCTCCACTTT	CSARELVGFMDSPLHF
TRBV5-6	TRBJ2-7	NA	TRBD2	TGTGCCAGCAGACAGCCGGGACTAGCGCCGAACGAGCAGTACTTC	CASRQPGLAPNEQYF
TRBV3-1	TRBJ2-6	NA	NA	TGTGCCAGCCTCGGTACTGGGGCCAACGTCCTGACTTTC	CASLGTGANVLTF
TRBV6-5	TRBJ2-5	NA	NA	TGTGCCAGCAGCCACGCGGGGTTGGAGACCCAGTACTTC	CASSHAGLETQYF
TRBV6-5	TRBJ1-1	NA	NA	TGTGCCAGCAGTTACGGGACACGGAACACTGAAGCTTTCTTT	CASSYGTRNTEAFF
TRBV27	TRBJ2-7	once	NA	TGTGCCAGCAGTTTATCACAGAGCTACGAGCAGTACTTC	CASSLSQSYEQYF
TRBV3-1	TRBJ1-2	NA	NA	TGTGCCAGCAGCCCCCTGGGCAGTAATGGCTACACCTTC	CASSPLGSNGYTF
TRBV7-9	TRBJ2-1	NA	NA	TGTGCCAGCGCCCACGGGGACAATGAGCAGTTCTTC	CASAHGDNEQFF
TRBV28	TRBJ2-1	NA	NA	TGTGCCAGCAGTATCACGGCCGGTCTGTTCTTC	CASSITAGLFF
TRBV5-1	TRBJ2-1	NA	NA	TGCGCCAGCAGCTTGACAGGAGACACCTACAATGAGCAGTTCTTC	CASSLTGDTYNEQFF
TRBV5-1	TRBJ2-7	NA	NA	TGCGCCAGCAGCTGGAATACTGGGGAGCAGTACTTC	CASSWNTGEQYF
TRBV20-1	TRBJ2-1	NA	NA	TGCAGTGCCGGGTTAGGGAATGAGCAGTTCTTC	CSAGLGNEQFF
TRBV7-2	TRBJ1-2	NA	TRBD1	TGTGCCAGCAGCTCCCGGGACAGGGATCATGGCTACACCTTC	CASSSRDRDHGYTF
TRBV2	TRBJ2-3	NA	NA	TGTGCCAGCAGTGAAGCGCTAGGGGATACGCAGTATTTT	CASSEALGDTQYF
TRBV11-2	TRBJ1-1	NA	TRBD1	TGTGCCAGCAGCGCCGGGACAGGGAGTATCGACACTGAAGCTTTCTTT	CASSAGTGSIDTEAFF
TRBV14	TRBJ1-1	NA	NA	TGTGCCAGCAGCTTGCAGAGCGCCACTGAAGCTTTCTTT	CASSLQSATEAFF
TRBV6-2/TRBV6-3	TRBJ2-7	NA	TRBD2	TGTGCCAGCACCCCCGCACTAGCGGGAGACTACGAGCAGTACTTC	CASTPALAGDYEQYF
TRBV27	TRBJ2-2	NA	TRBD2	TGTGCCAGCAGTCCGACCCCGGGACTAGCGCTCGTCGGGGAGCTGTTTTTT	CASSPTPGLALVGELFF
TRBV11-2	TRBJ1-5	NA	NA	TGTGCCAGCAGCTTAGTTCCTCGTCAGCCCCAGCATTTT	CASSLVPRQPQHF
TRBV15	TRBJ1-5	NA	NA	TGTGCCACCAGCAGCGGGGGATGGCAGCCCCAGCATTTT	CATSSGGWQPQHF